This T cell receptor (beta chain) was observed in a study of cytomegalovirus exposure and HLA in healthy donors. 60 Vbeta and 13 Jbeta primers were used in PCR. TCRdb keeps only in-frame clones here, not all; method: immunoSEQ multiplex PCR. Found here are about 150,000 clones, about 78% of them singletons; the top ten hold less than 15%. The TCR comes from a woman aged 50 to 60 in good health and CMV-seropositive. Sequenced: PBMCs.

The CDR3 nucleotides are TGTGCCACCAGCAGAGCCCGACGGACTACCTACAATGAGCAGTTCTTC. Its translation: CATSRARRTTYNEQFF. The chain carries TRBV15 and TRBJ2-1; a possible D gene is TRBD2 (6 bases). V shed 1 base and J shed 2 bases, with 12 bases lying between them. CDR3 length: 16 residues. Germline lookup yields CDR1 LNHNV and CDR2 YYDKDF (reference sequence).